The rows below give T cell receptor beta chains drawn from one sample of a study of T cell responses to AZD1222 COVID-19 vaccine. Repertoires were generated with immunoSEQ multiplex PCR, while TCRdb's copy carries only in-frame clones and drops some. The sample includes some 200,000 clones, 90% to 95% seen only once; the top ten take around 1.5%. This specimen consisted of peripheral blood, obtained 28 days after the second dose of the MenACWY control vaccine. All receptors derive from an adult who received the MenACWY meningococcal vaccine as a control. The CDR3 runs from the conserved cysteine through the conserved F or W. The order of the fields is D gene, J gene, V gene, clone size, CDR3 protein, CDR3 DNA. D genes are given only for firm matches. Rows give clone size only sometimes, using once, few, many, or a class for an expanded clone.

>TRBD2|TRBJ2-1|TRBV7-2|.
CASSTRTSGDEQFF
TGTGCCAGCAGCACCCGGACTAGCGGCGATGAGCAGTTCTTC
>.|TRBJ2-7|TRBV28|.
CASQTGQWTEWNF
TGTGCCAGCCAAACAGGACAATGGACTGAGTGGAACTTC
>.|TRBJ1-6|TRBV4-1|.
CASSQDSGGSYNSPLHF
TGCGCCAGCAGCCAAGATTCCGGCGGCTCCTATAATTCACCCCTCCACTTT
>.|TRBJ2-1|TRBV11-2|.
CASSLDGGWMNEQFF
TGTGCCAGCAGCTTAGACGGCGGGTGGATGAATGAGCAGTTCTTC
>TRBD1|TRBJ2-7|TRBV10-3|once
CAISHHGTGTYEQYF
TGTGCCATCAGTCACCACGGGACAGGGACCTACGAGCAGTACTTC
>.|TRBJ2-3|TRBV12-3/TRBV12-4|.
CASTGTSTDTQYF
TGTGCCAGCACCGGGACTAGCACAGATACGCAGTATTTT
>TRBD2|TRBJ2-1|TRBV19|.
CASSMTSGGVYNEQFF
TGTGCCAGTAGTATGACTAGCGGGGGAGTTTACAATGAGCAGTTCTTC
>TRBD2|TRBJ2-5|TRBV9|.
CASSYTGLAGETQYF
TGTGCCAGCAGCTATACGGGACTAGCGGGAGAGACCCAGTACTTC
>.|TRBJ2-1|TRBV3-1/TRBV3-2|.
CASSQGGTGAYNEQFF
TGTGCCAGCAGCCAAGGTGGGACGGGCGCCTACAATGAGCAGTTCTTC
>TRBD1|TRBJ2-7|TRBV9|.
CASSAWTGPSYEQYF
TGTGCCAGCAGCGCCTGGACAGGTCCATCCTACGAGCAGTACTTC
>.|TRBJ1-1|TRBV10-3|.
CAISESVWNTEAFF
TGTGCCATCAGTGAGTCCGTGTGGAACACTGAAGCTTTCTTT
>TRBD1|TRBJ1-3|TRBV13|once
CASSPDRVSGNTIYF
TGTGCCAGCAGCCCTGACAGGGTCTCTGGAAACACCATATATTTT
>TRBD1|TRBJ2-7|TRBV11-2|.
CASSYPQGLLDEQYF
TGTGCCAGCAGCTACCCACAGGGGTTGTTGGACGAGCAGTACTTC
>TRBD2|TRBJ2-1|TRBV19|.
CASRILQGGGINEQFF
TGTGCCAGTAGAATCCTTCAGGGCGGGGGGATAAATGAGCAGTTCTTC
>.|TRBJ2-7|TRBV7-3|.
CASSPGGGGVNEQYF
TGTGCCAGCAGCCCCGGTGGGGGTGGGGTTAACGAGCAGTACTTC
>TRBD1|TRBJ2-2|TRBV9|.
CASSAQGARRELFF
TGTGCCAGCAGTGCACAGGGGGCGCGGCGGGAGCTGTTTTTT
>.|TRBJ2-1|TRBV27|few
CASSLDRGLGGGHEQFF
TGTGCCAGCAGTTTAGATAGGGGACTAGGAGGGGGCCATGAGCAGTTCTTC
>TRBD1|TRBJ2-2|TRBV3-1/TRBV3-2|.
CASSPQGESKITGELFF
TGTGCCAGCAGCCCACAGGGGGAGTCAAAGATAACCGGGGAGCTGTTTTTT
>.|TRBJ2-3|TRBV7-2|.
CASSRRTGADTQYF
TGTGCCAGCAGCCGCCGGACTGGCGCAGATACGCAGTATTTT
>.|TRBJ2-2|TRBV4-2|.
CASSQVADTGELFF
TGTGCCAGCAGCCAAGTGGCTGACACCGGGGAGCTGTTTTTT
>.|TRBJ2-5|TRBV5-1|.
CASSLGSAGETQYF
TGCGCCAGCAGCTTGGGGTCAGCGGGAGAGACCCAGTACTTC
>TRBD2|TRBJ2-3|TRBV5-1|.
CASSLESSGGAGTDTQYF
TGCGCCAGCAGCTTGGAGTCTAGCGGGGGGGCTGGCACAGATACGCAGTATTTT
>.|TRBJ2-5|TRBV27|.
CASSPAGVETQYF
TGTGCCAGCAGCCCCGCCGGGGTCGAGACCCAGTACTTC
>TRBD1|TRBJ2-7|TRBV28|.
CASPPGDGTGGFYEQYF
TGTGCCAGCCCCCCGGGGGACGGGACAGGGGGCTTCTACGAGCAGTACTTC
>.|TRBJ2-1|TRBV28|.
CASSSGSEQFF
TGTGCCAGCAGTTCAGGAAGTGAGCAGTTCTTC
>TRBD1|TRBJ2-7|TRBV29-1|.
CSVAGSRDRFDEQYF
TGCAGCGTTGCAGGGTCCCGGGACAGATTCGACGAGCAGTACTTC
>.|TRBJ1-2|TRBV5-1|once
CASSLDRRGYTF
TGCGCCAGCAGCTTGGACAGACGCGGCTACACCTTC
>.|TRBJ1-3|TRBV10-1|.
CASSESEGRRGNTIYF
TGCGCCAGCAGTGAGTCGGAGGGGAGACGGGGAAACACCATATATTTT
>TRBD1|TRBJ1-2|TRBV27|.
CASSLRGRGDYGYTF
TGTGCCAGCAGTTTACGTGGCAGGGGGGACTATGGCTACACCTTC
>TRBD2|TRBJ2-7|TRBV20-1|.
CSARSGGEQYF
TGCAGTGCTAGATCGGGGGGCGAGCAGTACTTC
>.|TRBJ2-5|TRBV14|.
CASSQELTDQETQYF
TGTGCCAGCAGCCAAGAACTAACAGACCAAGAGACCCAGTACTTC
>.|TRBJ2-1|TRBV12-5|.
CASGSSASYNEQFF
TGTGCTAGTGGCTCTAGCGCCTCCTACAATGAGCAGTTCTTC
>.|TRBJ1-4|TRBV6-5|.
CASSFIRAGIIRKLFF
TGTGCCAGCAGTTTTATTCGGGCAGGGATTATTCGAAAACTGTTTTTT
>.|TRBJ1-5|TRBV6-5|.
CASTPSGGVGQPQHF
TGTGCCAGCACACCTTCTGGGGGGGTCGGTCAGCCCCAGCATTTT
>TRBD1|TRBJ2-7|TRBV28|.
CASSFSGQGEGEQYF
TGTGCCAGCAGTTTTTCGGGACAGGGTGAAGGGGAGCAGTACTTC
>.|TRBJ2-1|TRBV13|.
CASSPGTAQYNEQFF
TGTGCCAGCAGCCCAGGGACGGCACAATACAATGAGCAGTTCTTC
>TRBD1|TRBJ1-2|TRBV30|.
CAWSLGQAGYGYTF
TGTGCCTGGAGTCTCGGACAGGCTGGCTATGGCTACACCTTC
>TRBD2|TRBJ2-3|TRBV27|.
CASSWRGGRDTQYF
TGTGCCAGCAGTTGGCGGGGGGGCCGAGATACGCAGTATTTT
>.|TRBJ1-4|TRBV9|.
CASSVEGGREKLFF
TGTGCCAGCAGCGTAGAAGGGGGACGTGAAAAACTGTTTTTT
>TRBD2|TRBJ2-1|TRBV4-3|.
CASSQAPPGGYNEQFF
TGCGCCAGCAGCCAAGCCCCCCCGGGGGGCTACAATGAGCAGTTCTTC
>.|TRBJ2-5|TRBV7-2|.
CASSLAGVQETQYF
TGTGCCAGCAGCTTAGCAGGGGTCCAAGAGACCCAGTACTTC
>TRBD2|TRBJ2-1|TRBV3-1/TRBV3-2|.
CASSQEASGGLSSYNEQFF
TGTGCCAGCAGCCAAGAAGCCAGCGGGGGGTTAAGCTCCTACAATGAGCAGTTCTTC
>.|TRBJ2-7|TRBV7-2|once
CASSLAPGLSSYEQYF
TGTGCCAGCAGCTTAGCCCCAGGGCTCAGCTCCTACGAGCAGTACTTC
>.|TRBJ2-1|TRBV7-9|.
CASSLRDHEQFF
TGTGCCAGCAGCTTAAGGGACCATGAGCAGTTCTTC
>.|TRBJ1-6|TRBV2|.
CASSEHGRRDLQSPLHF
TGTGCCAGCAGTGAACATGGCAGACGGGACCTACAGTCACCCCTCCACTTT
>.|TRBJ2-7|TRBV27|.
CASSLGQSYEQYF
TGTGCCAGCAGTTTAGGGCAGTCCTACGAGCAGTACTTC
>.|TRBJ2-5|TRBV19|.
CASSPGGLLKETQYF
TGTGCCAGTAGTCCCGGGGGGCTTTTAAAAGAGACCCAGTACTTC
>.|TRBJ2-6|TRBV2|.
CASSSASGANVLTF
TGTGCCAGCAGTTCCGCTAGTGGGGCCAACGTCCTGACTTTC
>TRBD1|TRBJ1-2|TRBV6-1|.
CASSAGTGLKGYGYTF
TGTGCCAGCAGTGCGGGGACAGGGCTTAAAGGCTATGGCTACACCTTC
>.|TRBJ1-1|TRBV6-4|.
CASSPRGNTEAFF
TGTGCCAGCAGTCCCCGAGGGAACACTGAAGCTTTCTTT
>TRBD2|TRBJ2-7|TRBV29-1|.
CSVGGREGRDEQYF
TGCAGCGTTGGGGGCAGGGAAGGGAGGGACGAGCAGTACTTC
>.|TRBJ1-1|TRBV19|once
CASHQSAGAEAFF
TGTGCCAGTCATCAATCGGCGGGGGCTGAAGCTTTCTTT
>.|TRBJ2-1|TRBV6-7|.
CASYIGANEQFF
TGTGCCAGCTATATAGGGGCCAATGAGCAGTTCTTC
>.|TRBJ2-3|TRBV7-9|.
CASSFGAGIEDTQYF
TGTGCCAGCAGCTTTGGAGCCGGGATTGAAGATACGCAGTATTTT
>TRBD2|TRBJ2-3|TRBV2|.
CASQRTSGRRASTDTQYF
TGTGCCAGCCAACGGACTAGCGGGAGGAGGGCTAGCACAGATACGCAGTATTTT
>.|TRBJ1-5|TRBV6-6|.
CASSYLEVYQPQHF
TGTGCCAGCAGTTACTTAGAGGTGTATCAGCCCCAGCATTTT